This entry concerns a single T cell receptor (beta chain). The antigen it binds to is not known. No base qualities exist here, and no much larger clone lies one base off it. The data belong to a study of T-cell reconstitution after alpha-beta-depleted transplantation in children (dated by TCRdb to between 2015 and 2016). Background on the whole study: Using TCR repertoire profiling, the study quantitatively followed how T-cell immune reconstitution unfolded in children after TCRalphabeta/CD19-depleted allogeneic hematopoietic cell transplantation.

Library prep was done by PCR. TCRdb records Illumina HiSeq 2500 as the sequencer. TCR libraries were prepared with molecular barcoding, using unique molecular identifiers to normalize TCRbeta repertoire quantification. TCRdb took the public reads, trimmed them with fastp at Q25, ran MiXCR for clone calling and kept in-frame beta chains. All rows with the same CDR3 protein become a single entry with the most common DNA and genes. The table for this sample lists 640,000 or so distinct CDR3 sequences; roughly 17% of them were counted only once. The ten biggest clones cover 0.8% to 1.1% of the sample. From the cysteine up to the phenylalanine, the CDR3 has a length of 15 residues. The read is trimmed to its CDR3 DNA, 45 bases read in frame from base 1. The germline V gene (reference sequence) gives CDR1 as DFQATT and CDR2 as SNEGSKA. V trim: 5 bases; J trim: 0 bases; unmatched bases: 7.

The rearrangement joined TRBV20-1 to TRBJ1-5, and TRBD1 aligns with 7 junction nucleotides. This sample comprised PBMCs from the stem cell graft donor, obtained from the stem cell graft. This clonotype was sampled from a human donor who donated a stem cell graft to a child with acute myeloid leukemia. The DNA sequence follows: TGCAGTGCTTCGGGACAGCTCTATAGCAATCAGCCCCAGCATTTT. This is translated as CSASGQLYSNQPQHF.